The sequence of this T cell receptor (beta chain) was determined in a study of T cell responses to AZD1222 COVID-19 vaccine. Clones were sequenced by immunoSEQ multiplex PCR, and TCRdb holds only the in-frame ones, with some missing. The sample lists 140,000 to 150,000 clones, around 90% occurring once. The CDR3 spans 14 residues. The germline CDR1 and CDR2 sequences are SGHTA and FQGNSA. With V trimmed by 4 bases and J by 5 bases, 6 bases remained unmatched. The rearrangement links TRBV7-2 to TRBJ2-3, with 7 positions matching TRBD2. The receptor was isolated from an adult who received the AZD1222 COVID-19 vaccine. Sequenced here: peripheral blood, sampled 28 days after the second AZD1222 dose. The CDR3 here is CASSWGGGRDTQYF. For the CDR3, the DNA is TGTGCCAGCAGCTGGGGGGGAGGGAGAGATACGCAGTATTTT.